One sample yielded the 13 T cell receptor beta chains listed below, sequenced in a study of T cell repertoires in cytomegalovirus infection. TCRdb re-derived calls from the reads in MiXCR, one entry per CDR3 protein. The table lists about 260,000 distinct CDR3 sequences, around 15% of them singletons. The sample comprised PBMCs. All receptors come from a human donor in good health (CMV status not recorded). Some clones in this sample may be carry-over from other donors' samples.

The gene calls are TRBV4-3 and TRBJ2-7; 8 nucleotides align to TRBD2. This CDR3 spans 16 amino acids. Per the germline V gene, CDR1 is LGHNA and CDR2 is YSLEER. Losses at the gene ends were 1 base for V and 2 bases for J; bases not matched to a gene: 7. The CDR3 here is CASSQVPGGLAYEQYF. The CDR3 coding sequence is TGCGCCAGCAGCCAAGTACCGGGAGGGCTCGCCTACGAGCAGTACTTC.

In regard to this clonotype: No conserved phenylalanine or tryptophan is present at the end of the CDR3, so a read error is the likely explanation. CDR3 bases: TGTGCCAGCAGGGGGGACAGGGGTTCACCCCTCCACTTG. This encodes CASRGDRGSPLHL. This chain links TRBV6-5 with TRBJ1-6, with 10 bases lining up with TRBD1. Germline loops: CDR1 MNHEY, CDR2 SVGAGI. CDR3 length: 13 residues. V was clipped by 6 bases and J by 9 bases; unmatched bases: 2.

The V and J genes are TRBV7-9 and TRBJ2-7; 8 bases are shared with TRBD2. V shed 3 bases and J 3 bases; nucleotides not matched to a gene: 7. The CDR3 spans 15 residues. From germline, CDR1 is SEHNR and CDR2 FQNEAQ (reference sequence). CDR3 residues: CASSFGISGIYEQYF. The CDR3 region has the DNA TGTGCCAGCAGCTTCGGTATTAGCGGGATCTACGAGCAGTACTTC.

Ten or more counts support this clonotype. The V call is TRBV7-9, the J call TRBJ2-4; 11 nucleotides match TRBD1. Unmatched junction bases numbered 7, after V lost 5 bases and J lost 7 bases. The CDR3 contains 15 residues. From germline, CDR1 is SEHNR and CDR2 FQNEAQ (reference sequence). The DNA for the CDR3 is TGTGCCAGCAGCCCCGAGCGGACAGGGGGCAACATTCAGTACTTC. Amino acid sequence: CASSPERTGGNIQYF.

This clonotype has ten or more counts. This chain links TRBV7-8 with TRBJ2-2; D remains ambiguous. This CDR3 is built from 11 residues. With 4 bases removed from V and 6 bases from J, the gap between germline ends came to 3 bases. The germline gives CDR1 SGHVS, CDR2 FQNEAQ. The CDR3 reads CASSYPGELFF. The DNA of the CDR3 is TGTGCCAGCAGCTACCCCGGGGAGCTGTTTTTT.

Ten or more counts support this clonotype. This chain links TRBV20-1 with TRBJ2-5; the match to TRBD2 covers 9 bases. This CDR3 has 15 amino acids. CDR1 is DFQATT, CDR2 SNEGSKA, per germline (reference sequence). The V and J ends lost 4 bases and 5 bases, in that order; junction bases with no gene match: 11. DNA for the CDR3: TGCAGTGCTAACCCTATGCGGGGGGGCGGTGAGACCCAGTACTTC. Protein product: CSANPMRGGGETQYF.

In its sample, this clonotype was seen many times. This rearrangement joins TRBV10-3 to TRBJ1-2; 8 bases align to TRBD1. The length of the CDR3 is 14 residues. V was pared by 6 bases and J by 7 bases, with 10 bases of the junction left unmatched. Looked up from germline, CDR1 is ENHRY and CDR2 is SYGVKD. The CDR3 protein is CAIRVQQGAGGYTF. Here the CDR3 DNA reads TGTGCCATCAGGGTCCAGCAGGGGGCAGGTGGCTACACCTTC.

The V and J genes are TRBV11-2 and TRBJ2-2; TRBD1 might be the D (6 bases). V gave up 5 bases and J gave up 0 bases, with 10 bases separating them. This CDR3 is 15 amino acids long. Germline loops: CDR1 SGHAT, CDR2 FQNNGV. CDR3 coding DNA: TGTGCCAGCAGCCCTACAGGGTCGAACACCGGGGAGCTGTTTTTT. Protein sequence: CASSPTGSNTGELFF. Full variable domain (missing parts from reference TRBV11-2 and TRBJ2-2): EAGVAQSPRYKIIEKRQSVAFWCNPISGHATLYWYQQILGQGPKLLIQFQNNGVVDDSQLPKDRFSAERLKGVDSTLKIQPAKLEDSAVYLCASSPTGSNTGELFFGEGSRLTVL.

In its sample, this clonotype was seen a few times. The chain carries TRBV2 and TRBJ2-5; TRBD2 aligns across 7 bases. CDR1 and CDR2 from the germline V gene are SNHLY and FYNNEI. V shed 8 bases, J shed 5 bases, and the junction held 11 bases outside the gene matches. The CDR3 has 14 residues. The CDR3 DNA is TGTGCCAGCCGAAGGGCGGGAGCAGGGGAGACCCAGTACTTC. It is translated as CASRRAGAGETQYF.

Ten or more counts support this clonotype. The rearrangement links TRBV10-2 to TRBJ1-1; D remains ambiguous. This CDR3 has 13 amino acids. Trimming took off 7 bases at V and 2 bases at J, with 11 bases between the two ends. CDR1 is WSHSY, CDR2 SAAADI, per germline. In DNA form, the CDR3 reads TGCGCCAGCACTTACAGCCGAAACACTGAAGCTTTCTTT. It codes for CASTYSRNTEAFF.

This clonotype was picked up a small number of times. The V and J genes are TRBV12-3 or TRBV12-4 and TRBJ2-3, with 7 nucleotides matching TRBD1. Trimming took 0 bases from V and 1 from J; bases not matched to a gene: 7. There are 17 residues in the CDR3. CDR3 bases: TGTGCCAGCAGTTTAGCAGTCTCCGGGACAGGCACAGATACGCAGTATTTT. It codes for CASSLAVSGTGTDTQYF.

This clonotype was observed a handful of times. The J gene is TRBJ2-7, the V gene TRBV19; 7 nucleotides line up with TRBD1. This CDR3 region has 15 residues. V lost 6 bases to trimming and J lost 5 bases; unmatched junction nucleotides: 13. CDR1 is LNHDA and CDR2 is SQIVND in the germline V gene (reference sequence). In DNA form, the CDR3 reads TGTGCCAGTAGCTCGACAGGGTTCGGAAAAGACGAGCAGTACTTC. This gives the protein CASSSTGFGKDEQYF.

Only a few counts were recorded for this clonotype. The chain uses TRBV7-2 and TRBJ2-2; 7 bases line up with TRBD1. Germline lookup yields CDR1 SGHTA and CDR2 FQGNSA. The V and J ends lost 4 bases and 1 base, in that order; junction bases with no gene match: 3. The CDR3 totals 15 residues. The CDR3 sequence: CASSYWTGNTGELFF. CDR3 in DNA: TGTGCCAGCAGCTACTGGACAGGGAACACCGGGGAGCTGTTTTTT.